The rows below give T cell receptor beta chains drawn from one sample of a study of shared clonotypes between healthy human individuals. Produced via immunoSEQ multiplex PCR; TCRdb's table is partial and in-frame only. The profile shows about 300,000 clones, less than 85% of them singletons. Input material: memory CD4+ T cells sorted from blood. These receptors all stem from a man aged 25-45 years in good health. CDR3s include the opening cysteine and the closing phenylalanine or tryptophan. D genes are given only for firm matches. Some rows mark clone size as missing; the rest say once, few, many or name a class of expanded clone.

abundance	v_gene	d_gene	j_gene	CDR3aa	CDR3nt
.	TRBV29-1	TRBD2	TRBJ2-2	CSVVVIAGGELFF	TGCAGCGTTGTCGTCATAGCGGGGGGGGAGCTGTTTTTT
.	TRBV5-1	TRBD1	TRBJ1-4	CASSTGPGQGNEKLFF	TGCGCCAGCAGCACGGGACCGGGACAGGGTAATGAAAAACTGTTTTTT
.	TRBV5-1	.	TRBJ2-6	CASSTGNSGANVLTF	TGCGCCAGCAGTACCGGCAACTCTGGGGCCAACGTCCTGACTTTC
few	TRBV11-3	.	TRBJ2-1	CASSPGSTVNEQFF	TGTGCCAGCAGCCCGGGGTCGACAGTGAATGAGCAGTTCTTC
.	TRBV7-3	.	TRBJ2-1	CASSALAQTYNEQFF	TGTGCCAGCAGCGCGCTAGCGCAGACCTACAATGAGCAGTTCTTC
.	TRBV5-4	TRBD2	TRBJ2-5	CASSSTRAGLVQETQYF	TGTGCCAGCAGCTCCACCCGAGCGGGATTAGTACAAGAGACCCAGTACTTC
.	TRBV7-9	.	TRBJ1-4	CASSLVADSGLFF	TGTGCCAGCAGCTTAGTGGCGGACTCGGGGCTGTTTTTT
.	TRBV7-2	.	TRBJ2-3	CASSRGLGDTQYF	TGTGCCAGCAGCCGGGGGCTCGGAGATACGCAGTATTTT
.	TRBV7-8	TRBD1	TRBJ2-2	CASSLRDRGRRPSVNTGELFF	TGTGCCAGCAGCTTACGGGACAGGGGGCGTAGGCCTAGCGTGAACACCGGGGAGCTGTTTTTT
.	TRBV28	.	TRBJ1-1	CASRELLGQLNTEAFF	TGTGCCAGCAGAGAATTACTCGGACAGCTGAACACTGAAGCTTTCTTT
.	TRBV10-3	TRBD1	TRBJ1-1	CAISDQDRVLDTEAFF	TGTGCCATCAGTGACCAAGACAGGGTGCTCGACACTGAAGCTTTCTTT
.	TRBV5-4	TRBD2	TRBJ2-5	CASSTNGGSETQYF	TGTGCCAGCAGCACAAACGGGGGGTCTGAGACCCAGTACTTC
.	TRBV27	.	TRBJ1-4	CASSPLGSATNEKLFF	TGTGCCAGCAGTCCCTTGGGCTCTGCAACTAATGAAAAACTGTTTTTT
.	TRBV10-3	.	TRBJ2-7	CATFGTETYEQYF	TGTGCCACCTTCGGGACGGAGACCTACGAGCAGTACTTC
.	TRBV7-9	TRBD1	TRBJ2-1	CASSLRDRTGPGNEQFF	TGTGCCAGCAGCCTCCGTGACCGGACAGGGCCCGGCAATGAGCAGTTCTTC
few	TRBV18	.	TRBJ1-1	CASSPGQTNTEAFF	TGTGCCAGCTCACCCGGACAAACGAACACTGAAGCTTTCTTT
.	TRBV7-9	TRBD2	TRBJ2-1	CASSLALAGSYNEQFF	TGTGCCAGCAGCTTAGCGCTAGCGGGATCCTACAATGAGCAGTTCTTC
few	TRBV19	TRBD2	TRBJ2-2	CASSMSYWEGTGELFF	TGTGCCAGTAGTATGTCATACTGGGAGGGCACCGGGGAGCTGTTTTTT
.	TRBV5-1	.	TRBJ2-1	CASKLTFTYNEQFF	TGCGCCAGCAAGCTAACCTTTACCTACAATGAGCAGTTCTTC
.	TRBV7-3	.	TRBJ2-1	CASSLTSYAPAGRFF	TGTGCCAGCAGCTTAACTTCGTACGCTCCGGCGGGCCGGTTCTTC
.	TRBV14	TRBD1	TRBJ2-1	CASSLRDSYNEQFF	TGTGCCAGCAGCCTTCGGGACAGCTACAATGAGCAGTTCTTC
.	TRBV19	.	TRBJ2-3	CASSMGTTQYF	TGTGCCAGTAGTATGGGTACTACGCAGTATTTT
.	TRBV9	TRBD2	TRBJ2-5	CASSLGLAGETQYF	TGTGCCAGCTCCCTTGGACTAGCGGGGGAGACCCAGTACTTC
.	TRBV30	.	TRBJ1-3	CAWSSGGSGNTIYF	TGTGCCTGGAGTTCCGGGGGGTCCGGAAACACCATATATTTT
.	TRBV10-2	TRBD1	TRBJ2-4	CASSESRSGGGNIQYF	TGCGCCAGCAGTGAGTCTCGGTCAGGGGGTGGCAACATTCAGTACTTC
.	TRBV7-9	.	TRBJ2-1	CASTWRGSPNEQFF	TGTGCCAGCACCTGGAGGGGCTCGCCCAATGAGCAGTTCTTC
.	TRBV18	TRBD1	TRBJ2-7	CASSPPGQGAREQYF	TGTGCCAGCTCACCACCGGGACAGGGGGCAAGGGAGCAGTACTTC
.	TRBV28	.	TRBJ1-1	CASSLTGLNTEAFF	TGTGCCAGCAGCTTGACAGGCTTAAACACTGAAGCTTTCTTT